The subject of this entry is one T cell receptor beta chain. The data stem from a study of Ad26.COV2.S vaccination and SARS-CoV-2 variants. Treatment noted: around 19 received Ad26.COV2.S at low or high dose, single or two shots; about 5 received placebo; per-sample allocation not given. Each sample was drawn 63 days after the first injection (of vaccine or placebo). Assay used: immunoSEQ multiplex PCR; TCRdb lists only in-frame clones, some missing. This repertoire shows 430,000 or so clones, 80% to 90% found once; its top ten account for over 2%. V dropped 5 bases and J dropped 6 bases, with 14 bases sitting between them. Germline assignment: CDR1 SGHTA and CDR2 FQGTGA. The CDR3 runs to 14 residues.

The sequenced sample was peripheral blood, obtained in a trial of Ad26.COV2.S vaccine versus placebo. The rearrangement links TRBV7-3 to TRBJ2-1; D is unclear. The receptor's source is a person aged 18 to 65 who received the Ad26.COV2.S COVID-19 vaccine or a placebo. In DNA form, the CDR3 reads TGTGCCAGCAGCGCCCGCCCCTCCCTCAATGAGCAGTTCTTC. This codes for CASSARPSLNEQFF.